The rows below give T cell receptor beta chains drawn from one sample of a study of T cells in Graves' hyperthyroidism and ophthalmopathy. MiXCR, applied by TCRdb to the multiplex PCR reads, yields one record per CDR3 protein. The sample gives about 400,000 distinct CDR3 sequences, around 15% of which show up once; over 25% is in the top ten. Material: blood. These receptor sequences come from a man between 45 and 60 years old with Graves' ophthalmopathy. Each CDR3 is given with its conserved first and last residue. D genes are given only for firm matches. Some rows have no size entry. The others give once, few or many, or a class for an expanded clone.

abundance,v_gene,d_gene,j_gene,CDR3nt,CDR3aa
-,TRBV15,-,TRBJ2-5,TGTGCCACCAGCAGAGGTGGGGGGCAGGGGGGCGAGACCCAGTACTTC,CATSRGGGQGGETQYF
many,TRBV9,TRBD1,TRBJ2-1,TGTGCCAGCACGGATAGACAGGGTCATCCTGCAATAGATGAGCAGTTCTTC,CASTDRQGHPAIDEQFF
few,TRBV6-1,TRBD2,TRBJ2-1,TGTGCCAGCAGTGACTTCCCTAGCGGATACAATGAGCAGTTCTTC,CASSDFPSGYNEQFF
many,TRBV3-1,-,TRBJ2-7,TGTGCCAGCAGCCTGAAACCCACCGGGACACGCTCCTACGAGCAGTACTTC,CASSLKPTGTRSYEQYF
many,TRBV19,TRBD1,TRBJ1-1,TGTGCCAGTAGTACTGGACGGGACAGGGTGAAAGCTTTCTTT,CASSTGRDRVKAFF
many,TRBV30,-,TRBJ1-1,TGTGCCTGGTCAAAAGTAGGGGCTTTCTTT,CAWSKVGAFF
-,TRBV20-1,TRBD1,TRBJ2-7,TGCAGTGCTAGAGTCACAGGGGAAGGACAGTGGACCTACGAGCAGTACTTC,CSARVTGEGQWTYEQYF
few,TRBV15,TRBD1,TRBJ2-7,TGTGCCACCAGCAGCAGCCGGGACAGGGGTTACGAGCAGTACTTC,CATSSSRDRGYEQYF
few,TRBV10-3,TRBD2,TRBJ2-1,TGTGCCATCAGTGAGGTCCCGGGAGGGTCCTACAATGAGCAGTTCTTC,CAISEVPGGSYNEQFF
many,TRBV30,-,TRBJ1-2,TGTGCCTGGAGTGTTCTACAGGGCACGTATGGCTACACCTTC,CAWSVLQGTYGYTF
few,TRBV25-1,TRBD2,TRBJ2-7,TGTGCCAGCAGTGAATATGCGGGAGGGCCGATTGACGAGCAGTACTTC,CASSEYAGGPIDEQYF
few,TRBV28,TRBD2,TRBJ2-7,TGTGCCAGCAGTATAGCGGGAGGGAGCTCCTACGAGCAGTACTTC,CASSIAGGSSYEQYF
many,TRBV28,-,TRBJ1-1,TGTGCCAGCAGTTTAATCGCACGGAACACTGAAGCTTTCTTT,CASSLIARNTEAFF
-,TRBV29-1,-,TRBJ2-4,TGCAGCGTGGGGGACAAGATGCAAAACATTCAGTACTTC,CSVGDKMQNIQYF
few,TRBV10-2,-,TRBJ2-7,TGCGCCAGCAGTGAGTCGAGGGAGCAGTACTTC,CASSESREQYF
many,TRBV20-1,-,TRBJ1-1,TGCAGTGCTAGTACTCACAAGGACAATAGGGCTTTCTTT,CSASTHKDNRAFF
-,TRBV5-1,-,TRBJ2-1,TGCGCCAGCAGCACAGGGCCTCGGACTGTGGTGGGTGAGCAGTTCTTC,CASSTGPRTVVGEQFF
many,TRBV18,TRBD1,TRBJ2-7,TGTGCCAGCTCGCGGGACAGGGCGGGCGAGCAGTACTTC,CASSRDRAGEQYF
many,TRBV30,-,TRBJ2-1,TGTGCCTGTGGGCGGGACCTATCCTACAATGAGCAGTTCTTC,CACGRDLSYNEQFF
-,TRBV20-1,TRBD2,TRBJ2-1,TGCAGTGCTTCGTTACGGGCTAGCGGGAACAATGAGCAGTTCTTC,CSASLRASGNNEQFF
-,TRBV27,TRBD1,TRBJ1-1,TGTGCCAGCAGTTTAAAGGGCCAGGGGGTGAACACTGAAGCTTTCTTT,CASSLKGQGVNTEAFF
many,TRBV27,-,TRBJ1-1,TGTGCCAGCAGTTATGAGCTGAACACTGAAGCTTTCTTT,CASSYELNTEAFF
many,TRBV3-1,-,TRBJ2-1,TGTGCCAGCAGCCAGGGATCACACCCCCAGTTCTTC,CASSQGSHPQFF
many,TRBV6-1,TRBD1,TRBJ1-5,TGTGCCAGCAGTACGGACAGGGGTCAGCCCCAGCATTTT,CASSTDRGQPQHF
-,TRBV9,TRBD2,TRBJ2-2,TGTGCCAGCAGCGGCGGGGGTGTAGCCGGGGAGCTGTTTTTT,CASSGGGVAGELFF
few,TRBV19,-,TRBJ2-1,TGTGCCAGTAGTATTCTCTCCCCCCTCCGCGGCTCCTACAATGAGCAGTTCTTC,CASSILSPLRGSYNEQFF
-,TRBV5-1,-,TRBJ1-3,TGCGCCCGCAGCTACCGGGCCACCGTCTCTGGAAACACCATATATTTT,CARSYRATVSGNTIYF
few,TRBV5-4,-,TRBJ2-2,TGTGCCAGCAGGTCTGACAGCTCGGGGACCGGGGAGCTGTTTTTT,CASRSDSSGTGELFF
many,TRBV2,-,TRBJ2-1,TGTGCCAGCAGGAGGGGAACGGTCTCCTACAATGAGCAGTTCTTC,CASRRGTVSYNEQFF
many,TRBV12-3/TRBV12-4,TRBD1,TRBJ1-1,TGTGCCAGCAAAAAACCGGGACAGGGAATGAACACTGAAGCTTTCTTT,CASKKPGQGMNTEAFF
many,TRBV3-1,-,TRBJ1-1,TGTGCCACCGCCTCTGCCGCTGGGAGGACTGAAGCTTTCTTT,CATASAAGRTEAFF
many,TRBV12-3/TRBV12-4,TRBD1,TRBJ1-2,TGTGCCAGCAGTAACAGGGGTGCCCACGGCTACACCTTC,CASSNRGAHGYTF
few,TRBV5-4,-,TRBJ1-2,TGTGCCAGCATGGACTTGACAGGCTACACCTTC,CASMDLTGYTF
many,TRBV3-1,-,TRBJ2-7,TGTGCCAGCAGCCAAGGGGACACGTCCTACGAGCAGTACTTC,CASSQGDTSYEQYF
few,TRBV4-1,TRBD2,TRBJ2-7,TGCGCCAGCAGCCGGGGACTAGCGGGAGGACCGACGGGCGAGCAGTACTTC,CASSRGLAGGPTGEQYF
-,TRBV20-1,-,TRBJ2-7,TGCAGTGCTAGGGCCAGGGCGACCTACGAGCAGTACTTC,CSARARATYEQYF
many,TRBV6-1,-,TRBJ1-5,TGTGCCAGCCGCAGCTTGGGGGGAAATAGCAATCAGCCCCAGCATTTT,CASRSLGGNSNQPQHF
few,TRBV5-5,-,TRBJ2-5,TGTGCCAGCAGGTCACATCCCCAAGAGACCCAGTACTTC,CASRSHPQETQYF
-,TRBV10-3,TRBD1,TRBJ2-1,TGTGCCATCAGTGCCGGGACAGGAAACAATGAGCAGTTCTTC,CAISAGTGNNEQFF
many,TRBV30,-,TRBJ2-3,TGTGCCTCAGAAGGGTCAGATACGCAGTATTTT,CASEGSDTQYF
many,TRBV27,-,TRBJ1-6,TGTGCCAGCAGTCCCCGGTTCGGGGATAATTCACCCCTCCACTTT,CASSPRFGDNSPLHF
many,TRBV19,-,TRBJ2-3,TGTGCCAGTAGTCTCCAGGCGGGATCCACAGATACGCAGTATTTT,CASSLQAGSTDTQYF
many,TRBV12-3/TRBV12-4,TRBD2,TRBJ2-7,TGTGCCAGCAGTTGGACTAGCAACGAGCAGTACTTC,CASSWTSNEQYF
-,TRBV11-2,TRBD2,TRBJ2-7,TGCGCCAGCAGCCAAGTATTAGCGGGAGTGGAAATCTACGAGCAGTACTTC,CASSQVLAGVEIYEQYF
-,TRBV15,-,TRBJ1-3,TGTGCCACCAGCATTGACTCTGGAAACACCATATATTTT,CATSIDSGNTIYF
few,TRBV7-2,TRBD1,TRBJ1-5,TGTGCCAGCAGCTCAAGGACAGGCGACAATCAGCCCCAGCATTTT,CASSSRTGDNQPQHF
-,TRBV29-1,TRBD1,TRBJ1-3,TGCAGCGTCCACAGGGGGCATAAAGTAAACACCATATATTTT,CSVHRGHKVNTIYF
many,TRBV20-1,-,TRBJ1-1,TGCAGTGCTAGAGGCCTACCGGGGGCCCAGAACACTGAAGCTTTCTTT,CSARGLPGAQNTEAFF